These T cell receptor beta chains were read from a single sample in a study of cytomegalovirus exposure and HLA in healthy donors. Sequenced by immunoSEQ multiplex PCR; TCRdb stores in-frame clones only, minus some. This repertoire shows about 100,000 clones, approximately 94% found once; its top ten account for 0.85% to 0.95%. The sample was PBMCs. The receptors here all came from a young woman in good health and CMV-seronegative. CDR3s leave out the opening cysteine and the closing phenylalanine or tryptophan.

TRBV7-2 ASSPSGSSRGEQF
TRBV19 ASSILSAGTLSPYEQY
TRBV4-3 ASSQLRGGRYEQY
TRBV5-4 ASTSPDSGYT
TRBV5-6 ASSLGRDGTDTQY
TRBV7-8 ASSLGGPQETQY
TRBV4-1 ASSQNINQPQH
TRBV4-3 ASSQGGVDVGEKLF
TRBV6-1 ASSDRASEYNEQF
TRBV5-6 ASSLEHDTQY
TRBV9 ASGGGNTGELF
TRBV5-1 ASSFLTGLTDTQY
TRBV9 ASSPSTGRGYT
TRBV6-1 ASSEDAGGQETQY
TRBV5-5 ASSLLGGSGNSPLH
TRBV9 ASSVVIGELF
TRBV5-1 ASSLEGGAGHEQY
TRBV6-5 ASSFRDTQY
TRBV5-1 ASSLWAGPSVDTQY
TRBV21-1 ASRCGGAGRHGTQY
TRBV7-9 AAGTEAF
TRBV30 AWSDSGTGYGNTIY
TRBV5-8 ASSLGASNQPQH
TRBV27 ASSSQRQGHSKTGELF
TRBV27 ASRLTETYEQY
TRBV21-1 ASRETGIHEQY
TRBV27 ASKPGQGAEMPQH
TRBV4-2 ASSPHTGGGQPQH